The T cell receptor beta chain under discussion was sequenced for a study of cytomegalovirus exposure and HLA in healthy donors. As to this clone: Germline and junction disagree at one end, which may indicate a read error.

PCR used 60 Vbeta primers and 13 Jbeta primers. Some clones are missing from TCRdb's copy, which holds only in-frame ones; the method was immunoSEQ multiplex PCR. The sample contains 95,000 to 150,000 clones, around 85% of which appear only once. This CDR3 has 11 amino acids. The germline V gene encodes CDR1 DFQATT and CDR2 SNEGSKA (reference sequence). The TCR sequence derives from a man aged 30 to 39 in good health and CMV-seronegative. J is TRBJ2-1 and V is TRBV20-1; no firm D call. The sample comprised PBMCs. In DNA, the CDR3 is TGCAGTGCTCCCCGATACAATGAACAGTTCTTC. Translated, it gives CSAPRYNEQFF.